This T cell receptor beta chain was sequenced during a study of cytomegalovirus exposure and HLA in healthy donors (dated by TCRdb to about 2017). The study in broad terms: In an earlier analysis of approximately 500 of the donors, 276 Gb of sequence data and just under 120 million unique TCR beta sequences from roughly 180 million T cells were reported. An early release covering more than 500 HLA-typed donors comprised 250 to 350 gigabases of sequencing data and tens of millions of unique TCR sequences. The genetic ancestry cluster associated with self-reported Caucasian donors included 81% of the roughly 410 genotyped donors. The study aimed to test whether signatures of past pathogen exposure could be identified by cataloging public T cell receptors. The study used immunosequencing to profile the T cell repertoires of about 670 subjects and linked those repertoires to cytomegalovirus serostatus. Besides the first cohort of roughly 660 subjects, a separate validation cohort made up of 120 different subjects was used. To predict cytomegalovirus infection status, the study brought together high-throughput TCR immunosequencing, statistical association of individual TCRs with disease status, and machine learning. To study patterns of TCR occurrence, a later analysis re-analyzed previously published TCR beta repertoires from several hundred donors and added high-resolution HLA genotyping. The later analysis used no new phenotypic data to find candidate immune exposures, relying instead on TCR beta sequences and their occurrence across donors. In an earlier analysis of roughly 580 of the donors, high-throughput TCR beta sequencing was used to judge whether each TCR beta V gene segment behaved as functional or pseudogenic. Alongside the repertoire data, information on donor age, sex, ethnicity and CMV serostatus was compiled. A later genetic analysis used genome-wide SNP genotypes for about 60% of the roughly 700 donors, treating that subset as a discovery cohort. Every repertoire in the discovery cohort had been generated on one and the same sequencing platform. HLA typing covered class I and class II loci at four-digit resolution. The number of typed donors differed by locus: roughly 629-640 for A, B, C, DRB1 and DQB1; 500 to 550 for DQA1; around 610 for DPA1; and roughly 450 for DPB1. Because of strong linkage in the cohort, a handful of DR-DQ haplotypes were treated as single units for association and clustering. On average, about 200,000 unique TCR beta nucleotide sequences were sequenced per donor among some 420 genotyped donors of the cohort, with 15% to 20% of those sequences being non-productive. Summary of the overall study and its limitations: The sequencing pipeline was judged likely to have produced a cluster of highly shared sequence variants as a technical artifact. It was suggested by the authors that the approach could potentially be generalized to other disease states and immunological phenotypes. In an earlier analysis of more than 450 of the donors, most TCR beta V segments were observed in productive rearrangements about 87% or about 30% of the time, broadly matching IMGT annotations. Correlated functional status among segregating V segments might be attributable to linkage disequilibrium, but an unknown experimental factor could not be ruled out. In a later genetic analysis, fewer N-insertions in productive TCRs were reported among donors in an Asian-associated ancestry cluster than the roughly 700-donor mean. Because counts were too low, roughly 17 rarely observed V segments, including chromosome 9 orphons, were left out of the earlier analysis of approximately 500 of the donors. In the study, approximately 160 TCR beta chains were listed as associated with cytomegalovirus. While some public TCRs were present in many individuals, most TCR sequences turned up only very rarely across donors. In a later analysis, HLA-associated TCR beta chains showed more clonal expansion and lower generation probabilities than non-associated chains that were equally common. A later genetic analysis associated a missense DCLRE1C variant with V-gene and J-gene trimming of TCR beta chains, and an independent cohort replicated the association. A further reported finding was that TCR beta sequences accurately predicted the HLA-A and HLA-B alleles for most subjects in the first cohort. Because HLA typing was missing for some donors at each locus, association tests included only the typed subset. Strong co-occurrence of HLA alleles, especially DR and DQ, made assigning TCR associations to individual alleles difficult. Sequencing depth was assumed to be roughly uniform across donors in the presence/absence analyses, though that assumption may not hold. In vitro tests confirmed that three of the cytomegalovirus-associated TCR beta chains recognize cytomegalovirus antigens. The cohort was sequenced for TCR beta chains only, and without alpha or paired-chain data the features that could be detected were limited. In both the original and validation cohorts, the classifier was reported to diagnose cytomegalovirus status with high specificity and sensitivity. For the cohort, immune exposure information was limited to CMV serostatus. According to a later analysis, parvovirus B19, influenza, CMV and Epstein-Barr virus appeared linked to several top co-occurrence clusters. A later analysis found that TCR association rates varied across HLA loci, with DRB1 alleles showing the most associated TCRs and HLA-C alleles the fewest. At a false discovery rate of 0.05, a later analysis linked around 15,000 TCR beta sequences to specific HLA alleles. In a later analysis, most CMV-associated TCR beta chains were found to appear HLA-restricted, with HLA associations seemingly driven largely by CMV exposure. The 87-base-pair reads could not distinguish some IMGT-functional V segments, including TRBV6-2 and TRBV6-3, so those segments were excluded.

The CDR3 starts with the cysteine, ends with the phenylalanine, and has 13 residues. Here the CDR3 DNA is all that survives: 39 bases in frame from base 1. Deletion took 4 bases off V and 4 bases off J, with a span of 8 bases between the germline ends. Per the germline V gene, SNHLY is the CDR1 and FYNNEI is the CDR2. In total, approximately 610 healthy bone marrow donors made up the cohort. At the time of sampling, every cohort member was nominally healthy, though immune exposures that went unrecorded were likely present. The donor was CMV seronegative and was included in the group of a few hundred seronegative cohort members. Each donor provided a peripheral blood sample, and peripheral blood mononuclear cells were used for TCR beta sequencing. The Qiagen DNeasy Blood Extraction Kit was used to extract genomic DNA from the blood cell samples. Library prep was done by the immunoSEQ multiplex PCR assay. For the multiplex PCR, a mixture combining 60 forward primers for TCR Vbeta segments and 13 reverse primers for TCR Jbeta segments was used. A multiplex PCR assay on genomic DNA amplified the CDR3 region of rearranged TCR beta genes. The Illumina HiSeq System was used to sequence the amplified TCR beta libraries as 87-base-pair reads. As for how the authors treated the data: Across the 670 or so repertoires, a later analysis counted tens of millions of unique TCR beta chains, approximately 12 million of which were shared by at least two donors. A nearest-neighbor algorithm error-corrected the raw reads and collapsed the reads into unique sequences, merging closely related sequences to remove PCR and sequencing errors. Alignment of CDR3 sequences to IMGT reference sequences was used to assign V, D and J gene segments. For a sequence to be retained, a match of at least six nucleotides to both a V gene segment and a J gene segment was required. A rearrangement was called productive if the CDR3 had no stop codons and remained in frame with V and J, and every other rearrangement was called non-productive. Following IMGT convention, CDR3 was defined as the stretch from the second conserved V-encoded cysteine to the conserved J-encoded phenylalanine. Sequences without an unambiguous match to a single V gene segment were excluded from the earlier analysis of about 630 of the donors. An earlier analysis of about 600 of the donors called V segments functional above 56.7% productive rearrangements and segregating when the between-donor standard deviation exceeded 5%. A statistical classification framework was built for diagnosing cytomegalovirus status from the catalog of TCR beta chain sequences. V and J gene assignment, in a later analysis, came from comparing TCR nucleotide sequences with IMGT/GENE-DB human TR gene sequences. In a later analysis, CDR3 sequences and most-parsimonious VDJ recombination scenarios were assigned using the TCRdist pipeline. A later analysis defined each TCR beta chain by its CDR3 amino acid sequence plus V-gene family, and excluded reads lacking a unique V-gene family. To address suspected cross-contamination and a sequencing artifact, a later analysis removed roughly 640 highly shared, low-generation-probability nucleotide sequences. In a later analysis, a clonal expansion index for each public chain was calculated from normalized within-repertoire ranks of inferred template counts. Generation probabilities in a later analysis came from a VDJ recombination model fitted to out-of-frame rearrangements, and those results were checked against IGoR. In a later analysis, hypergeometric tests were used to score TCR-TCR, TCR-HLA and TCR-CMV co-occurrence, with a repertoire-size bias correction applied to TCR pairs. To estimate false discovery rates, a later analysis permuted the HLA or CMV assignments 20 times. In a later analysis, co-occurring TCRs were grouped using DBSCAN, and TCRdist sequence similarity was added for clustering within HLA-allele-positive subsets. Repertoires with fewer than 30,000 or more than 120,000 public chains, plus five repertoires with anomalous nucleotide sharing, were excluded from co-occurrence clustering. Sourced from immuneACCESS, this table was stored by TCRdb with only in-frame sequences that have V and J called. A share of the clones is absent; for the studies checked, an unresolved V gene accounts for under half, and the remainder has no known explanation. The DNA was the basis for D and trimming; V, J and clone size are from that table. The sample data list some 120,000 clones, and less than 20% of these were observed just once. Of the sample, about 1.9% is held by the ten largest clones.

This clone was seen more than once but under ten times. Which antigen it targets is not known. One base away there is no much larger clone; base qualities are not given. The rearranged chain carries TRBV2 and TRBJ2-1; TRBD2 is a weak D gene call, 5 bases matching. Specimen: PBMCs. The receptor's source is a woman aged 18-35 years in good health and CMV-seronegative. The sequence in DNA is TGTGCCAGCAGTGCTAGCCCGTACAATGAGCAGTTCTTC. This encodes CASSASPYNEQFF.